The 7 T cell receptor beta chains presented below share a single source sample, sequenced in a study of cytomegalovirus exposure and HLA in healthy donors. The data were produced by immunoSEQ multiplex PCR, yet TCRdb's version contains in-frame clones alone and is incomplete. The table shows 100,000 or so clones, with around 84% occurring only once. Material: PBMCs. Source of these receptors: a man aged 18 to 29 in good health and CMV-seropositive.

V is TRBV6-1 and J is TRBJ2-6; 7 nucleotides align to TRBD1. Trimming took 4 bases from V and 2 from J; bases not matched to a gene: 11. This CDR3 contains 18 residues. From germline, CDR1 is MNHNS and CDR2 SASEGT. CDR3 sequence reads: CASSGTGEVVAGANVLTF. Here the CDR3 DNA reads TGTGCCAGCAGTGGAACAGGGGAAGTTGTGGCTGGGGCCAACGTCCTGACTTTC.

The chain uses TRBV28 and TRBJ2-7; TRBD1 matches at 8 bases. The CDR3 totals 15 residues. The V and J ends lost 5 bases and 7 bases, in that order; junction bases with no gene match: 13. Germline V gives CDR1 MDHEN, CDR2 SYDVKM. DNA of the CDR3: TGTGCCAGCAGTGCCTTGGGGGACAGGAAGAGGGAGCAGTACTTC. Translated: CASSALGDRKREQYF.

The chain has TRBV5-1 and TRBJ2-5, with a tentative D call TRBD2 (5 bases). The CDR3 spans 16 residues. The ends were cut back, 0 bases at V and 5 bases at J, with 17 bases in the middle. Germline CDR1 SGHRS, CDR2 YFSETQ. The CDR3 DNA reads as TGCGCCAGCAGCTTGGGTAGAGGGCTCGGAATGGAGACCCAGTACTTC. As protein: CASSLGRGLGMETQYF.

The CDR3 loop reads CASSYTGTGMQDTQYF. In DNA form, the CDR3 reads TGTGCCAGCAGCTACACGGGGACAGGGATGCAAGATACGCAGTATTTT. The V gene is TRBV7-3, the J gene TRBJ2-3; 9 bases are shared with TRBD1. Germline V gives CDR1 SGHTA, CDR2 FQGTGA. V trimming: 4 bases; J trimming: 5 bases; junction bases outside the gene matches: 10. The CDR3 has 16 residues.

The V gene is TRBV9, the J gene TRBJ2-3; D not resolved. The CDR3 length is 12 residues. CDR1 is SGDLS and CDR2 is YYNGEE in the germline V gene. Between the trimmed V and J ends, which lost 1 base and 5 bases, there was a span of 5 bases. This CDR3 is CASSVSGDTQYF. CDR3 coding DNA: TGTGCCAGCAGCGTATCCGGAGATACGCAGTATTTT.

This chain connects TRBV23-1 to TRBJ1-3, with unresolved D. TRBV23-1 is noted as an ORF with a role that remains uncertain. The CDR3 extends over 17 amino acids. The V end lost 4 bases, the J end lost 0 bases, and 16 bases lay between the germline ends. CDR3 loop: CASSRLAGESSGNTIYF. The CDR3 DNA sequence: TGCGCCAGCAGTCGACTGGCTGGTGAGAGCTCTGGAAACACCATATATTTT.

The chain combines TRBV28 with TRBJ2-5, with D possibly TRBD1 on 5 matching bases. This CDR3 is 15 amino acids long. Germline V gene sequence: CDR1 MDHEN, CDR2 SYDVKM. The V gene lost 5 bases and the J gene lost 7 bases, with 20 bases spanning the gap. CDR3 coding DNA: TGTGCCAGCAGTGGACAATCGTGGGGTGGGTGGACCCAGTACTTC. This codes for CASSGQSWGGWTQYF.